This T cell receptor (beta chain) was found in a study of OX40 agonist ivuxolimab in advanced cancers. Overall study context: Three patients, one with hepatocellular carcinoma and two with cutaneous melanoma, achieved partial responses.

The germline CDR1 and CDR2 sequences are SNHLY and FYNNEI. Trimming stripped 7 bases from V and 6 bases from J, with 16 bases between. The CDR3 length is 14 residues. Libraries were prepared by immunoSEQ multiplex PCR; TCRdb keeps only in-frame clonotypes and omits some of them. In the table there are 60,000 to 65,000 clones, approximately 80% of which are singletons. This sequence originates from an adult with an advanced solid tumor such as melanoma, head and neck, liver or kidney cancer. Sequences were derived from CD4+ or CD8+ T cells sorted from blood, sampled in a trial of the OX40 agonist ivuxolimab. The V and J genes are TRBV2 and TRBJ2-1, with D unclear. The CDR3 sequence is CASNNIRSSNEQFF. DNA of the CDR3: TGTGCCAGCAATAACATTCGGAGTTCCAATGAGCAGTTCTTC.